Listed below are T cell receptor beta chains from one sample, sequenced in a study of blood T cell repertoires in COVID-19. The method was immunoSEQ multiplex PCR; TCRdb's version includes in-frame clones alone and lacks a portion of them. The sample includes just over 200,000 clones, about three quarters of them seen just once. The sequencing sample was made of peripheral blood. The receptors shown here come from a woman in her 70s with acute or convalescent COVID-19. Each CDR3 is given with its conserved first and last residue. A D gene is named only where the DNA matches it firmly. Only part of the rows carry a size: once, few, many, or a class if the clone is expanded.

D,J,V,size,CDR3,DNA
.,TRBJ1-5,TRBV6-2/TRBV6-3,.,CASSPEGVGNQPQHF,TGTGCCAGCAGCCCCGAGGGGGTCGGCAATCAGCCCCAGCATTTT
.,TRBJ1-1,TRBV24-1,.,CATSGTGEAFF,TGTGCCACCAGTGGAACAGGAGAAGCTTTCTTT
TRBD2,TRBJ2-5,TRBV2,.,CASSGVAGSQETQYF,TGTGCCAGCTCTGGGGTAGCGGGTTCGCAAGAGACCCAGTACTTC
.,TRBJ2-2,TRBV5-4,.,CASSSRTANANTGELFF,TGTGCCAGCAGCTCCAGGACAGCCAACGCGAACACCGGGGAGCTGTTTTTT
.,TRBJ1-4,TRBV6-6,once,CASSWPTGSGEKLFF,TGTGCCAGCAGTTGGCCCACGGGGTCGGGTGAAAAACTGTTTTTT
TRBD1,TRBJ2-5,TRBV10-1,many,CASSEPGQGRETQYF,TGCGCCAGCAGTGAGCCGGGACAGGGGAGGGAGACCCAGTACTTC
.,TRBJ2-1,TRBV1,.,CTSSPRTSGRKNEQFF,TGCACCAGCAGCCCCCGGACTAGCGGGAGAAAGAATGAGCAGTTCTTC
TRBD1,TRBJ1-5,TRBV10-2,.,CASSATGENQPQHF,TGCGCCAGCAGTGCAACAGGGGAGAATCAGCCCCAGCATTTT
.,TRBJ2-7,TRBV30,.,CAWRPAGPYEQYF,TGTGCCTGGCGACCGGCGGGGCCCTACGAGCAGTACTTC
.,TRBJ1-3,TRBV3-1/TRBV3-2,.,CASSQDTGAGNTIYF,TGTGCCAGCAGCCAAGATACCGGGGCTGGAAACACCATATATTTT
.,TRBJ2-7,TRBV30,.,CAWSVGGMASYEQYF,TGTGCCTGGAGTGTAGGAGGGATGGCTTCCTACGAGCAGTACTTC
TRBD1,TRBJ1-2,TRBV6-5,.,CASSLSGGRGYTF,TGTGCCAGCAGTTTATCAGGGGGCCGTGGCTACACCTTC
TRBD1,TRBJ1-2,TRBV9,.,CASSVGILTGNYGYTF,TGTGCCAGCAGCGTAGGGATATTGACAGGGAACTATGGCTACACCTTC
.,TRBJ2-1,TRBV7-3,.,CASSLGDRYNEQFF,TGTGCCAGCAGCTTAGGTGACAGGTACAATGAGCAGTTCTTC
.,TRBJ2-7,TRBV27,.,CASRAGHEQYF,TGTGCCAGCAGGGCGGGTCACGAGCAGTACTTC
.,TRBJ2-7,TRBV27,once,CASRSPGSSYEQYF,TGTGCCAGCAGGTCGCCTGGCAGCTCCTACGAGCAGTACTTC
.,TRBJ2-1,TRBV27,.,CASRESSYNEQFF,TGTGCCAGCCGGGAGAGCTCCTACAATGAGCAGTTCTTC
.,TRBJ1-4,TRBV7-9,.,CASSRDSEKLFF,TGTGCCAGCAGCCGGGACTCAGAAAAACTGTTTTTT
TRBD2,TRBJ2-3,TRBV3-1/TRBV3-2,.,CASSQDRSGSFTDTQYF,TGTGCCAGCAGCCAAGACAGGAGCGGGAGCTTCACAGATACGCAGTATTTT
TRBD2,TRBJ2-7,TRBV19,.,CASSNGLAGGLHEQYF,TGTGCCAGTAGTAACGGACTAGCGGGAGGGCTTCACGAGCAGTACTTC
.,TRBJ2-6,TRBV11-2,.,CASSLAGANVLTF,TGTGCCAGCAGCTTAGCGGGGGCCAACGTCCTGACTTTC
.,TRBJ2-1,TRBV3-1/TRBV3-2,.,CASSHRVNEQFF,TGTGCCAGCAGTCACCGCGTGAATGAGCAGTTCTTC
.,TRBJ2-5,TRBV19,.,CASREELGPQETQYF,TGTGCCAGTAGGGAAGAACTAGGGCCGCAAGAGACCCAGTACTTC
TRBD1,TRBJ1-1,TRBV18,.,CASSPMTGLGTEAFF,TGTGCCAGCTCACCTATGACAGGGCTGGGCACTGAAGCTTTCTTT